This TCR beta chain was captured in a study of metastatic and nonmetastatic thyroid tumors. Via MiXCR, TCRdb re-called the PCR reads. The table includes tens of thousands of clones, less than 30% detected once. V lost 2 bases and J lost 2; bases outside the gene matches: 5. The CDR3 has 15 residues. CDR1 and CDR2 from the germline V gene are DFQATT and SNEGSKA (reference sequence). All patients were untreated before thyroid surgery. Input material: blood. This chain connects TRBV20-1 to TRBJ2-7, with 11 positions matching TRBD1. The origin of this receptor is a male donor with papillary thyroid cancer or a benign thyroid nodule (not recorded which). Some clones in this sample may be carry-over from other donors' samples. CDR3 sequence (DNA): TGCAGTGCTAGACGACCGGGACAGGGGGCCTACGAGCAGTACTTC. This codes for CSARRPGQGAYEQYF.